This T cell receptor beta chain appears in the sequencing data of a study of CD8 T cells in Susac syndrome. The authors carried out high-throughput sequencing of TCR beta. They applied it to CD8+ and CD4+ T cells obtained from blood. Patients with stable or active relapsing-remitting disease, all of them treatment-naive, made up the multiple sclerosis controls. TEMRA cells were FACS-enriched, with CD8+ and CD4+ T cells isolated negatively. This clonotype was found a few times. An input of about 0.45 to 1 ug of RNA was subjected to reverse transcription using random hexamers. Across 54 Vbeta and 13 Jbeta, immunoSEQ multiplex PCR amplified TCR beta CDR3. TCRdb recomputed calls from the immunoSEQ multiplex PCR reads with MiXCR, one row per CDR3 protein. The data show about 300,000 distinct CDR3 sequences, around 92% seen once. The CDR3 runs to 15 residues. V was pared by 0 bases and J by 1 base, with 9 bases between. Germline-derived CDR1 and CDR2 are MNHEY and SVGAGI.

The sequence came from a human donor with multiple sclerosis. The sequenced sample was CD4+ T cells from PBMCs. This rearrangement joins TRBV6-5 to TRBJ1-1; D gene unclear. CDR3: CASSYSSPANTEAFF. The CDR3 nucleotides read TGTGCCAGCAGTTACTCGAGTCCGGCGAACACTGAAGCTTTCTTT.